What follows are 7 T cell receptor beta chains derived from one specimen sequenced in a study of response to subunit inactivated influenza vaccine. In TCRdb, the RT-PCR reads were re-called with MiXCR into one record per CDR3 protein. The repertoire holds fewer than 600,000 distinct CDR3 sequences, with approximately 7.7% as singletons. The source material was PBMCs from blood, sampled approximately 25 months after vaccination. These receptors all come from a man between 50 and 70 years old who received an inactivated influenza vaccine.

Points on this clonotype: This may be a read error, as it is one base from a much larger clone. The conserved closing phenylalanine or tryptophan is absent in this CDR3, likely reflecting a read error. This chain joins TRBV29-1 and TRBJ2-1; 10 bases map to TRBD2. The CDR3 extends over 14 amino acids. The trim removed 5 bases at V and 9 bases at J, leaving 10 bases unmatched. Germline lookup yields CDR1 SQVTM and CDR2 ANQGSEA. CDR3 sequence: CSVNSGGAGTEQFI. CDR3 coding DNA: TGCAGCGTTAACAGCGGGGGGGCAGGCACTGAGCAGTTCATC.

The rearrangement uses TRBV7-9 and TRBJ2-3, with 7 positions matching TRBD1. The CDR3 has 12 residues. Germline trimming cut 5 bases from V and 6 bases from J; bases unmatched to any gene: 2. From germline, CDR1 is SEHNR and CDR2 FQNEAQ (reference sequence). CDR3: CASSEDRDTQYF. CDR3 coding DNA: TGTGCCAGCAGCGAGGACAGGGATACGCAGTATTTT.

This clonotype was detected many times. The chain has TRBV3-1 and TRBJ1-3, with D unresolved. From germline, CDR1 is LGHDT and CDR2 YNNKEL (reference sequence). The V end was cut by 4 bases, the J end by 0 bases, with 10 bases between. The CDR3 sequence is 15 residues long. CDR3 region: CASSPRTVSGNTIYF. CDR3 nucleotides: TGTGCCAGCAGCCCACGGACGGTCTCTGGAAACACCATATATTTT. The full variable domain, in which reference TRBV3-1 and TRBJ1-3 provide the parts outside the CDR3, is DTAVSQTPKYLVTQMGNDKSIKCEQNLGHDTMYWYKQDSKKFLKIMFSYNNKELIINETVPNRFSPKSPDKAHLNLHINSLELGDSAVYFCASSPRTVSGNTIYFGEGSWLTVV.

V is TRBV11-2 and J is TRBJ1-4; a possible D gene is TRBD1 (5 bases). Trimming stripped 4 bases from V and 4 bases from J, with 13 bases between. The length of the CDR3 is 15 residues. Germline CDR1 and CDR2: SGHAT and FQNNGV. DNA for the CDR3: TGTGCCAGCAGCTCTCAGGGATCGTATAATGAAAAACTGTTTTTT. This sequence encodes CASSSQGSYNEKLFF.

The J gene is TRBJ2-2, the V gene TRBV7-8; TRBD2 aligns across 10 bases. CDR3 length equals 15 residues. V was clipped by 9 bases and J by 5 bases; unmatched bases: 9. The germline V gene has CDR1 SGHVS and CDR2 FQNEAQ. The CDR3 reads CASRAGGPRTGELFF. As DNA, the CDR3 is TGTGCCAGTCGAGCGGGAGGGCCGCGGACCGGGGAGCTGTTTTTT.

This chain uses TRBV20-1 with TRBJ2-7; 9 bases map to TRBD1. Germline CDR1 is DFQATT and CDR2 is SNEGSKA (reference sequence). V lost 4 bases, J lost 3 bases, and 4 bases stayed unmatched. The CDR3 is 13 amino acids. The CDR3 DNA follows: TGCAGTGCTATACGGGGACAGGGCTACGAGCAGTACTTC. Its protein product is CSAIRGQGYEQYF.

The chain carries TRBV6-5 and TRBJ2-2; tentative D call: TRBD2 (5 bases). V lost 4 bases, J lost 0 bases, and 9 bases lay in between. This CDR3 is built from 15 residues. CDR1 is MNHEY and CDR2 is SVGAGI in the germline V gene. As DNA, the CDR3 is TGTGCCAGCAGTTGGGCGGGCCCGAACACCGGGGAGCTGTTTTTT. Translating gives CASSWAGPNTGELFF.